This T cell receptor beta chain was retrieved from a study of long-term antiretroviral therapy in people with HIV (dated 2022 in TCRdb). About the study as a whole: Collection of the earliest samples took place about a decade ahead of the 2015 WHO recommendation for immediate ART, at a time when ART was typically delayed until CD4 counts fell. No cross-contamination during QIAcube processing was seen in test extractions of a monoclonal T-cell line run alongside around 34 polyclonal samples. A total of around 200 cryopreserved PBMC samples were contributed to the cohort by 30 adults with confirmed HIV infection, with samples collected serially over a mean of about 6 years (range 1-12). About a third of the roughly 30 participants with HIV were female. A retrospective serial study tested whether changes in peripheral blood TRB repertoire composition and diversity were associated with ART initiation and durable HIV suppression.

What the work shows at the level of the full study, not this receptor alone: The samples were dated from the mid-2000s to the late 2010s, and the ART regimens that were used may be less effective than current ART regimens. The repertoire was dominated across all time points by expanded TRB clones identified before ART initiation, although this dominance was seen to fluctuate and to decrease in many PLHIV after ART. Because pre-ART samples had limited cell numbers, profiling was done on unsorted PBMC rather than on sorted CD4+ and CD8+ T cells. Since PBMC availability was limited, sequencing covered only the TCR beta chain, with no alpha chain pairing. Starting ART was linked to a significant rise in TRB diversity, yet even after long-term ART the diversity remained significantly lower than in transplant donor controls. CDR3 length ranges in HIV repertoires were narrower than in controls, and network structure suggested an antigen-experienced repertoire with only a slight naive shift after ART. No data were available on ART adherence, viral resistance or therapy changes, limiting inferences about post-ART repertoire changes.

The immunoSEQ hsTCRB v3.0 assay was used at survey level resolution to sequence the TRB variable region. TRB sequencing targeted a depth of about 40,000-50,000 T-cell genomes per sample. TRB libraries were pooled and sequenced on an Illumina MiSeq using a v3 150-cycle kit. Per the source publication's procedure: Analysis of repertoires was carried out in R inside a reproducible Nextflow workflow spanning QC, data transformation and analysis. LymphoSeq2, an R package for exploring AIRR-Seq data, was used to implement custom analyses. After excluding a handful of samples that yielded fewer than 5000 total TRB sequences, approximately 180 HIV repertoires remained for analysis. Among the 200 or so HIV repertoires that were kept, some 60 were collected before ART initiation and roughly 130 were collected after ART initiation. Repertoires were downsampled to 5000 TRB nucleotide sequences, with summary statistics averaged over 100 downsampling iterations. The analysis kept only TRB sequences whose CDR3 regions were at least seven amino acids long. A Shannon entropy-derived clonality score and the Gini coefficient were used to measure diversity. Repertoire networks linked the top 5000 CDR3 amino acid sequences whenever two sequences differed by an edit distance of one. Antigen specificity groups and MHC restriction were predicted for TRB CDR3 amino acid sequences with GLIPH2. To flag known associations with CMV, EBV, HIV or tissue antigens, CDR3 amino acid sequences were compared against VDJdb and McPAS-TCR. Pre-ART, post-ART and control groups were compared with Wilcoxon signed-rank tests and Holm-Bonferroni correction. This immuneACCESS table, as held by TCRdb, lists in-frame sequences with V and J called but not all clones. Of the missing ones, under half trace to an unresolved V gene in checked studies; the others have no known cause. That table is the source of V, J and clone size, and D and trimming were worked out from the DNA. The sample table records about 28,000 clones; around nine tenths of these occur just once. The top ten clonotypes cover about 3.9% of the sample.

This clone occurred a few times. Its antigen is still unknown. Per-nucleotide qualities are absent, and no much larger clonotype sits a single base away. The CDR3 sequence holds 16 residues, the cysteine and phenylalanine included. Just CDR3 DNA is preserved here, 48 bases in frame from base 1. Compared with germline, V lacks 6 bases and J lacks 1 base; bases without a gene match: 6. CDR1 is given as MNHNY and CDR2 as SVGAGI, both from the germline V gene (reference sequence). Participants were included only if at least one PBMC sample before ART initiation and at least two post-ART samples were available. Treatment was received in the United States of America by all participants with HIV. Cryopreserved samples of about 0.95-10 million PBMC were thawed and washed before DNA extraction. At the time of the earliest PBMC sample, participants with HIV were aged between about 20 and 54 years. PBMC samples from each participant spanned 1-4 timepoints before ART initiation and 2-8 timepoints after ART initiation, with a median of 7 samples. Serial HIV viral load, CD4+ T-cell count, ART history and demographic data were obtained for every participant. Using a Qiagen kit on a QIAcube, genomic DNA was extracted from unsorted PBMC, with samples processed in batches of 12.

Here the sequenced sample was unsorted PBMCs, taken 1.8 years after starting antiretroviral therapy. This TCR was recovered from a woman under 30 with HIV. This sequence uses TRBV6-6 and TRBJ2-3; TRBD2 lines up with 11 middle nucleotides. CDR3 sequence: CASSRTSGPGTDTQYF. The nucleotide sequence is TGTGCCAGCAGCAGGACTAGCGGGCCCGGCACAGATACGCAGTATTTT.